The entry that follows covers one TCR beta chain sequence. Its antigen remains unidentified. V lost 2 bases to trimming and J lost 8 bases; unmatched junction nucleotides: 14. CDR1 MGHDK and CDR2 SYGVNS come from the germline V gene. The CDR3 is made up of 17 amino acids. The data derive from a study of cytomegalovirus exposure and HLA in healthy donors. Study context: In an early release, HLA-typed donors contributed 75 million to 85 million unique TCR sequences. Study-level findings and limits: In a later analysis, at a false discovery rate of 0.05, 15,000 to 20,000 TCR beta sequences matched HLA alleles. Cytomegalovirus status, reportedly, was diagnosed with high specificity and sensitivity by the classifier.

The PCR used 60 Vbeta and 13 Jbeta primers. Source study methods: Later, an analysis found around 80 million unique TCR beta chains, and about 10 million of these were shared. Clones were read by immunoSEQ multiplex PCR, and TCRdb kept only the in-frame ones, dropping some. That table is the source of V, J and clone size, and D and trimming were worked out from the DNA. This table has some 120,000 clones, 9.5% appearing once. The sequence came from a man aged 30-40 years in good health and CMV-seronegative. The chain joins TRBV25-1 to TRBJ1-2; 10 bases are shared with TRBD1. The sample consisted of PBMCs. Written as DNA, the CDR3 is TGTGCCAGCAGTGAACCCGGCTCCAAAGGGACAGGGGAGGGCTACACCTTC. Protein product: CASSEPGSKGTGEGYTF.